This TCR beta chain was sequenced for a study of CD8+ T cells in alopecia areata. Obtained from alopecia areata patients were lesional scalp punch biopsies along with peripheral blood. Isolation of CD4+ and CD8+ T cells from PBMCs was achieved by sorting. This clone has only a few counts. No antigen is known for it. Investigators isolated RNA and reverse transcribed it into cDNA to act as the sequencing template. The repertoire was sequenced with immunoSEQ multiplex PCR; TCRdb's copy has only in-frame clones and lacks some. In the table there are around 120,000 clones, roughly 50% of which are singletons. CDR1 is MNHEY, CDR2 SMNVEV, per germline (reference sequence). This CDR3 region has 15 residues. V shed 6 bases and J 4 bases; nucleotides not matched to a gene: 11. Notes on the study in general: Sequencing of scalp samples also captures resident alphabeta T cells of normal skin. Normal scalp showed lower clonality than lesional scalp, especially alopecia totalis/universalis.

Specimen: NKG2D-low CD8+ T cells sorted from blood. The receptor was derived from a human donor with alopecia areata. This sequence joins TRBV27 and TRBJ2-5, with 7 nucleotides matching TRBD1. CDR3 residues: CASSPAETGLETQYF. The CDR3 DNA sequence: TGTGCCAGCAGCCCCGCTGAGACAGGGTTAGAGACCCAGTACTTC.